This is a list of T cell receptor beta chains from one sample in a study of cytomegalovirus exposure and HLA in healthy donors. Sequencing used immunoSEQ multiplex PCR; TCRdb keeps in-frame clones, though not all of them. This sample yields 140,000 or so clones, of which 75% to 80% are seen a single time; about 1.8% belongs to the top ten. The sample comprised PBMCs. The receptors originated from a woman in her 30s in good health and CMV-seronegative. CDR3s include the opening cysteine and the closing phenylalanine or tryptophan. The order of the fields is J gene, V gene, clone size, D gene, CDR3 protein, CDR3 DNA. A D gene is named only where the DNA matches it firmly. Clone size, where shown, is once, few, many, or a class for clones that have expanded.

TRBJ2-1	TRBV9	NA	TRBD2	CASSRKRGAYNEQFF	TGTGCCAGCAGCCGAAAGCGGGGGGCTTACAATGAGCAGTTCTTC
TRBJ2-3	TRBV5-1	few	TRBD2	CASRRRSSGRGADTQYF	TGCGCCAGCAGAAGAAGGTCTAGCGGAAGAGGGGCAGATACGCAGTATTTT
TRBJ1-5	TRBV6-6	NA	TRBD1	CASTRGPNQPQHF	TGTGCCAGCACCAGGGGGCCCAATCAGCCCCAGCATTTT
TRBJ2-7	TRBV7-9	NA	NA	CASSLVEGVREQYF	TGTGCCAGCAGCTTAGTTGAGGGAGTTCGCGAGCAGTACTTC
TRBJ1-4	TRBV7-9	NA	TRBD1	CASSHGTVINEKLFF	TGTGCCAGCAGCCACGGGACAGTGATTAATGAAAAACTGTTTTTT
TRBJ2-7	TRBV7-9	NA	NA	CASSLRTTYEQYF	TGTGCCAGCAGCTTAAGAACCACCTATGAGCAGTACTTC
TRBJ2-5	TRBV5-1	NA	NA	CASSLEARRETQYF	TGCGCCAGCAGCTTGGAAGCTCGGCGGGAGACCCAGTACTTC
TRBJ1-3	TRBV6-1	NA	TRBD1	CASRPTGGKRNTIYF	TGTGCCAGCAGACCGACAGGGGGCAAGCGGAACACCATATATTTT
TRBJ2-2	TRBV9	NA	NA	CASSVVPSPNTGELFF	TGTGCCAGCAGCGTAGTGCCTAGCCCGAACACCGGGGAGCTGTTTTTT
TRBJ2-2	TRBV28	NA	NA	CASSFSGELFF	TGTGCCAGCAGTTTTTCTGGGGAGCTGTTTTTT
TRBJ2-3	TRBV6-6	NA	NA	CASSYITGTDTQYF	TGTGCCAGCAGTTACATTACAGGGACAGATACGCAGTATTTT
TRBJ1-1	TRBV29-1	NA	NA	CSVEPRDGNTEAFF	TGCAGCGTCGAACCGCGGGACGGGAACACTGAAGCTTTCTTT
TRBJ2-7	TRBV7-2	NA	TRBD1	CASSSQNDRETYEQYF	TGTGCCAGCAGCTCTCAAAACGACAGGGAAACCTACGAGCAGTACTTC
TRBJ2-1	TRBV5-1	NA	TRBD1	CASSKQGAKLYNEQFF	TGCGCCAGCAGCAAACAGGGGGCCAAATTATACAATGAGCAGTTCTTC
TRBJ1-2	TRBV5-8	NA	NA	CASSPAVRGSYGYTF	TGTGCCAGCAGCCCCGCAGTTAGGGGATCCTATGGCTACACCTTC
TRBJ2-3	TRBV5-4	NA	TRBD1	CASSSRGITDTQYF	TGTGCCAGCAGCTCCAGGGGGATCACAGATACGCAGTATTTT
TRBJ2-3	TRBV9	NA	TRBD1	CASSVDLPGRTGDTQYF	TGTGCCAGCAGCGTAGACCTACCGGGACGGACAGGGGATACGCAGTATTTT
TRBJ1-2	TRBV7-2	NA	TRBD1	CASSARPGQGNYGYTF	TGTGCCAGCAGCGCCCGTCCGGGACAGGGGAACTATGGCTACACCTTC
TRBJ1-3	TRBV13	NA	NA	CASSLGQAENTIYF	TGTGCCAGCAGCTTAGGACAGGCGGAAAACACCATATATTTT
TRBJ1-5	TRBV4-2	NA	NA	CASSQERLPNQPQHF	TGTGCCAGCAGCCAGGAGAGGCTTCCCAATCAGCCCCAGCATTTT
TRBJ1-4	TRBV6-1	few	NA	CASSEDATNEKLFF	TGTGCCAGCAGCGAGGATGCAACTAATGAAAAACTGTTTTTT
TRBJ1-1	TRBV6-5	NA	NA	CASSSDRNTEAFF	TGTGCCAGCAGCTCGGACAGGAACACTGAAGCTTTCTTT
TRBJ2-2	TRBV15	NA	TRBD1	CATSRRTGGGGELFF	TGTGCCACCAGCAGGAGGACAGGGGGGGGCGGGGAGCTGTTTTTT
TRBJ2-7	TRBV30	NA	NA	CAWSALHEQYF	TGTGCCTGGAGCGCGTTGCACGAGCAGTACTTC
TRBJ1-3	TRBV9	NA	NA	CASSVVGQGQNTIYF	TGTGCCAGCAGCGTAGTCGGGCAGGGCCAAAACACCATATATTTT
TRBJ2-1	TRBV5-5	NA	TRBD2	CASSLVGSGGIQFF	TGTGCCAGCAGCTTGGTCGGTAGCGGGGGAATACAGTTCTTC
TRBJ1-4	TRBV21-1	NA	NA	CASSKTRPPWDEKLFF	TGTGCCAGCAGCAAGACGCGGCCTCCGTGGGATGAAAAACTGTTTTTT
TRBJ1-5	TRBV7-2	NA	NA	CASSSVKGNQPQHF	TGTGCCAGCAGCTCGGTCAAGGGGAATCAGCCCCAGCATTTT
TRBJ2-7	TRBV5-1	once	NA	CASSLASGFSYEQYF	TGCGCCAGCAGCTTGGCCAGCGGGTTCTCCTACGAGCAGTACTTC
TRBJ1-4	TRBV27	NA	NA	CASSPRGHATNEKLFF	TGTGCCAGCAGTCCTCGGGGACACGCCACTAATGAAAAACTGTTTTTT
TRBJ1-2	TRBV4-2	NA	TRBD1	CASSRTEDRVSNYGYTF	TGTGCCAGCAGCCGCACCGAAGACAGGGTTTCTAACTATGGCTACACCTTC
TRBJ2-7	TRBV9	NA	TRBD1	CASSVGVRGHEQYF	TGTGCCAGCAGCGTAGGGGTCAGGGGGCACGAGCAGTACTTC
TRBJ2-6	TRBV6-1	NA	NA	CASKSSGSGANVLTF	TGTGCCAGCAAGTCATCGGGCTCTGGGGCCAACGTCCTGACTTTC
TRBJ2-7	TRBV5-1	once	NA	CASSFGAPYEQYF	TGCGCCAGCAGCTTTGGGGCCCCCTACGAGCAGTACTTC
TRBJ1-2	TRBV12-2	NA	NA	CASRLVGAGDFFYGYTF	TGTGCAAGTCGCTTAGTAGGGGCGGGGGATTTTTTCTATGGCTACACCTTC
TRBJ2-7	TRBV27	NA	NA	CASSLTASYEQYF	TGTGCCAGCAGTTTGACAGCTTCCTACGAGCAGTACTTC
TRBJ2-7	TRBV11-2	NA	NA	CASSQDRGREQYF	TGTGCCAGCAGCCAGGACAGAGGGCGCGAGCAGTACTTC
TRBJ1-4	TRBV9	NA	NA	CASSPSARGGNEKLFF	TGTGCCAGCAGCCCATCCGCTCGGGGGGGAAATGAAAAACTGTTTTTT
TRBJ1-1	TRBV4-3	NA	NA	CASRKDTNTEAFF	TGCGCCAGCAGGAAGGACACGAACACTGAAGCTTTCTTT
TRBJ1-5	TRBV2	NA	NA	CASSDGRVSNQPQHF	TGTGCCAGCAGCGATGGTAGAGTTAGCAATCAGCCCCAGCATTTT
TRBJ2-7	TRBV9	NA	TRBD2	CASSVAGTSAYEQYF	TGTGCCAGCAGCGTAGCCGGGACTAGTGCCTACGAGCAGTACTTC
TRBJ1-1	TRBV10-3	NA	TRBD1	CAIRVGQGADEAFF	TGTGCCATCAGAGTTGGACAGGGGGCGGATGAAGCTTTCTTT
TRBJ1-5	TRBV30	NA	TRBD1	CAWSVQGASNQPQHF	TGTGCCTGGAGTGTACAGGGGGCGAGCAATCAGCCCCAGCATTTT
TRBJ1-1	TRBV7-3	NA	NA	CASSLTGRTEAFF	TGTGCCAGCAGCTTAACAGGGAGGACTGAAGCTTTCTTT
TRBJ2-7	TRBV29-1	NA	TRBD1	CSVGQGADEQYF	TGCAGCGTGGGACAGGGGGCTGACGAGCAGTACTTC
TRBJ1-1	TRBV18	NA	NA	CASSPAGLNTEAFF	TGTGCCAGCTCACCAGCAGGGCTGAACACTGAAGCTTTCTTT